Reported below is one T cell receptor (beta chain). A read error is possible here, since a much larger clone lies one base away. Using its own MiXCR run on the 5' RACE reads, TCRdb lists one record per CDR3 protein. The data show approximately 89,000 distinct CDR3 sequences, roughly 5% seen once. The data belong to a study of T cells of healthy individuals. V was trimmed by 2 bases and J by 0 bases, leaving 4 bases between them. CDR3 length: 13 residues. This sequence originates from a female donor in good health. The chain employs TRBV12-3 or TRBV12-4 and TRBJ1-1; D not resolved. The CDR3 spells CASSLRVNTEAFF. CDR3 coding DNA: TGTGCCAGCAGTTTAAGGGTGAACACTGAAGCTTTCTTT.